The present TCR beta chain was sequenced within a study of cytomegalovirus exposure and HLA in healthy donors. Study in general: Previous work identified 100 million or so unique TCR beta sequences from roughly 180 million T cells.

The germline CDR1 and CDR2 sequences are SQVTM and ANQGSEA. V was clipped by 7 bases and J by 8 bases; unmatched bases: 5. The CDR3 has 14 residues. A word on this clone: The antigen remains unidentified.

60 Vbeta and 13 Jbeta primers were used in PCR. The assay was immunoSEQ multiplex PCR, and TCRdb's table has in-frame clones only and misses some. The table has around 35,000 clones, roughly four fifths seen once. General study results and limits: Presence/absence analyses supposed approximately even sequencing depth among donors. A later analysis reportedly found that, within productive TCRs, an Asian-associated ancestry cluster had fewer N-insertions than the mean observed across the roughly 690 donors. Many donors carried some public TCRs, although rarity characterized most TCR sequences.

The sample comprised PBMCs. The TCR sequence derives from a woman between 40 and 50 years old in good health and CMV-seronegative. The chain recombines TRBV29-1 with TRBJ2-1, with 16 bases identical to TRBD2. CDR3 region: CSEGGTSGGDEQFF. The CDR3 nucleotides read TGCAGCGAAGGTGGGACTAGCGGGGGGGATGAGCAGTTCTTC.